This T cell receptor beta chain was profiled in a study of blood T cell repertoires in COVID-19. At the level of the study: Sources were T cells, B-cell-depleted T cells, or PBMCs; the material itself was cDNA or gDNA.

CDR3 length equals 17 residues. J was trimmed by 5 bases and V by 1 base; bases with no gene match: 11. Per the germline V gene, CDR1 is SGHAT and CDR2 is FQNNGV. Produced via immunoSEQ multiplex PCR; TCRdb's table is partial and in-frame only. Among roughly 250,000 clones listed, 80% to 90% were seen once. This clone came up once. Those who participated ranged in age from roughly 18 to 89 years and resided in under 25 US areas. Clinical history reported by participants formed the basis on which cohorts were assigned. Sequencing was performed on PBMCs or T cells enriched from blood (not recorded which). The receptor's source is a woman aged 30 to 39 who had recovered from COVID-19. The chain carries TRBV11-2 and TRBJ2-7, with TRBD2 matching 10 bases. In DNA form, the CDR3 reads TGTGCCAGCAGCTTAGGAGGGAGCGGGAGGGCCTACAACGAGCAGTACTTC. Protein sequence: CASSLGGSGRAYNEQYF.